This T cell receptor beta chain originates from a study of cytomegalovirus exposure and HLA in healthy donors. Findings and limits, study-wide: TCR association rates varied by HLA locus in a later analysis, with DRB1 highest and HLA-C lowest. Later work associated roughly 17,000 TCR beta sequences with HLA alleles at 0.05 false discovery rate. Generally TCR sequences proved uncommon, though certain public TCRs appeared in numerous donors. With later analysis, a missense DCLRE1C variant became linked to TCR beta V- and J-gene trimming.

This clone was picked up one time. The antigen remains unidentified. The CDR3 runs to 16 residues. Germline CDR1 LGHNT, CDR2 FRNRAP. Trimming cost V 1 base and J 8 bases, with 20 bases left between them. Primers for the PCR totalled 60 Vbeta and 13 Jbeta. The assay was immunoSEQ multiplex PCR, and TCRdb's table has in-frame clones only and misses some. Altogether roughly 96,000 clones are present, 65% to 80% being singletons, with the ten largest covering approximately 3%. This TCR came from a female donor in good health and CMV-seropositive. The sequenced material came from PBMCs. V and J are TRBV12-5 and TRBJ1-1, with unresolved D. The CDR3 DNA reads TGTGCTAGTGGTTTGGCTACAGCGAAAAGAGGAGGCGAAGCTTTCTTT. Protein sequence: CASGLATAKRGGEAFF.